This T cell receptor beta chain originates from a study of cytomegalovirus exposure and HLA in healthy donors. The study's findings and limits: The study dropped some indistinguishable V segments, TRBV6-2 and TRBV6-3 among them.

After removal of 4 bases from V and 0 bases from J, the junction contained 13 bases not matched to a gene. Germline V gene data show CDR1 as SGDLS and CDR2 as YYNGEE. The CDR3 is 18 residues long. Researchers ran the PCR with 60 Vbeta and 13 Jbeta primers. Method: immunoSEQ multiplex PCR; TCRdb's copy keeps in-frame clones and lacks some. Of approximately 150,000 clones in the sample, roughly 9.4% were seen once. A remark on this clone: Antigen: not known.

The source of this sequence is a male donor in good health and CMV-seronegative. Material: PBMCs. The chain links TRBV9 to TRBJ1-1, with 9 bases aligning to TRBD1. The CDR3 is CASSPRAGTGILNTEAFF. The CDR3, as DNA: TGTGCCAGCAGCCCAAGAGCTGGGACAGGGATTTTGAACACTGAAGCTTTCTTT.